A selection of T cell receptor beta chains follows, all from one sample in a study of shared clonotypes between healthy human individuals. Using immunoSEQ multiplex PCR, the repertoire was profiled, and TCRdb retains in-frame clones only, with some absent. The table lists about 2.3 million clones, about 92% of them singletons. Sequenced input: naive CD4+ T cells from PBMCs. Every receptor here comes from a young man in good health. Some clones in this sample may be carry-over from other donors' samples. The CDR3 runs from the conserved cysteine through the conserved F or W. D genes are given only for firm matches. Clone size is stated in some rows and not others, as once, few, many or a class when expanded.

clone_size	v_call	d_call	j_call	cdr3_nt	cdr3_aa
.	TRBV9	.	TRBJ2-2	TGTGCCAGCTCGGGTAACACCGGGGAGCTGTTTTTT	CASSGNTGELFF
.	TRBV18	TRBD1	TRBJ1-2	TGTGCCAGCTCTTCTCTAGTTCGGACAGGGGTCTATGGCTACACCTTC	CASSSLVRTGVYGYTF
.	TRBV6-6	.	TRBJ2-1	TGTGCCAGCAGTTACGGCGGGGCGGGATACAATGAGCAGTTCTTC	CASSYGGAGYNEQFF
.	TRBV19	.	TRBJ1-2	TGTGCCAGTAGTACCCAACTCAATTACTGGCCTAACTATGGCTACACCTTC	CASSTQLNYWPNYGYTF
.	TRBV29-1	TRBD1	TRBJ2-5	TGCAGCGTTGAAGAACAGGGGAGCGGCCAGTACTTC	CSVEEQGSGQYF
.	TRBV7-9	.	TRBJ1-2	TGTGCCAGCAGCCCAAGCCAGGGCAGGGGCTACACCTTC	CASSPSQGRGYTF
.	TRBV19	.	TRBJ2-1	TGTGCCAGTAGGAAACAGGGACTCAATGAGCAGTTCTTC	CASRKQGLNEQFF
.	TRBV5-1	.	TRBJ1-3	TGCGCCAGCAGCACCCCCCCACAGGTCTATTCCCCCGACACCATATATTTT	CASSTPPQVYSPDTIYF
once	TRBV2	.	TRBJ2-7	TGTGCCAGCAGTGAAGCGAAGCGGGCGGAGCAGTACTTC	CASSEAKRAEQYF
few	TRBV5-4	.	TRBJ1-1	TGTGCCAGCAGCTTGAACACCCTCATGAACACTGAAGCTTTCTTT	CASSLNTLMNTEAFF
.	TRBV28	TRBD2	TRBJ2-5	TGTGCCAGCAGCCCTAGCGGGGTTGAGACCCAGTACTTC	CASSPSGVETQYF
.	TRBV5-1	.	TRBJ1-1	TGCGCCAGCAGCTTTTCGGCCGGGAACACTGAAGCTTTCTTT	CASSFSAGNTEAFF
.	TRBV19	.	TRBJ1-1	TGTGCCAGTAGTGTGACAAAGAACACTGAAGCTTTCTTT	CASSVTKNTEAFF
.	TRBV4-2	TRBD1	TRBJ2-5	TGTGCCAGCAGCGACGGGACAGTCAAAGAGACCCAGTACTTC	CASSDGTVKETQYF
.	TRBV6-5	TRBD2	TRBJ2-5	TGTGCCAGCAGTCGGAACGGACTAGCGGACGAGACCCAGTACTTC	CASSRNGLADETQYF
.	TRBV5-1	TRBD1	TRBJ2-7	TGCGCCAGCAGCTTAAGCGCCGGGACAGGGTCCTACGAGCAGTACTTC	CASSLSAGTGSYEQYF
.	TRBV7-2	TRBD2	TRBJ2-5	TGTGCCAGCAGCTTAGTTCGGGGGGGCAGGATGGAGACCCAGTACTTC	CASSLVRGGRMETQYF
.	TRBV30	TRBD2	TRBJ2-7	TGTGCCTGGGTGTTCGCGGGAGACGTATCCTACGAGCAGTACTTC	CAWVFAGDVSYEQYF
.	TRBV11-2	.	TRBJ2-1	TGTGCCAGCAGCTCGATTCCGGGACAAATCTACAATGAGCAGTTCTTC	CASSSIPGQIYNEQFF
.	TRBV5-8	.	TRBJ2-1	TGTGCCAGCACCCGAGGGGGTGAGCAGTTCTTC	CASTRGGEQFF
.	TRBV28	.	TRBJ1-5	TGTGCCAGCACCGGGACGGGGGGCAATCAGCCCCAGCATTTT	CASTGTGGNQPQHF
.	TRBV18	TRBD2	TRBJ2-7	TGTGCCAGCTCGTTAGGACTAGCGCCCTACGAGCAGTACTTC	CASSLGLAPYEQYF
.	TRBV20-1	.	TRBJ1-1	TGCAGTGCTGGACTCCAGACTGAAGCTTTCTTT	CSAGLQTEAFF
.	TRBV2	.	TRBJ1-6	TGTGCCAGCAGCATACATCGGAATTCACCCCTCCACTTT	CASSIHRNSPLHF
.	TRBV5-1	TRBD1	TRBJ2-6	TGCGCCAGCAGCATACTTCCGGGACAGGCTCCCTCTGGGGCCAACGTCCTGACTTTC	CASSILPGQAPSGANVLTF
.	TRBV27	.	TRBJ1-1	TGTGCCAGCCTACCCCTAACAGACCCCTTGACTGAAGCTTTCTTT	CASLPLTDPLTEAFF
.	TRBV25-1	.	TRBJ1-5	TGTGCCAGCAGTGAATATTCTTCAGGGAAGATGAGCAATCAGCCCCAGCATTTT	CASSEYSSGKMSNQPQHF
.	TRBV5-5	.	TRBJ1-2	TGTGCCAGCAGCTTTTCAGGGGCCGATGGCTACACCTTC	CASSFSGADGYTF
.	TRBV6-5	.	TRBJ1-5	TGTGCCAGCAGCCGCCAGGGAAGTCAGCCCCAGCATTTT	CASSRQGSQPQHF
.	TRBV5-3	.	TRBJ2-2	TGTGCCAGAAGCAGGGGGACCGGGGAGCTGTTTTTT	CARSRGTGELFF
.	TRBV10-2	.	TRBJ2-7	TGCGCCAGCAGCCCCTTATCCTACGAGCAGTACTTC	CASSPLSYEQYF
.	TRBV30	.	TRBJ1-2	TGTGCCTGGAGTGTACGGCCTAATTATGGCTACACCTTC	CAWSVRPNYGYTF
.	TRBV7-3	TRBD2	TRBJ2-1	TGTGCCAGCAGCTTAGGACCCCTAGCGGGAGGCCCCTACAATGAGCAGTTCTTC	CASSLGPLAGGPYNEQFF
.	TRBV5-5	.	TRBJ1-5	TGTGCCAGCAGCTTGTGGGATCAGCCCCAGCATTTT	CASSLWDQPQHF
.	TRBV5-4	.	TRBJ1-1	TGTGCCAGCAGCTTAACCTCAGGGGCTAACACTGAAGCTTTCTTT	CASSLTSGANTEAFF
.	TRBV28	TRBD2	TRBJ2-3	TGTGCCAGCACCCAACTACTAGCGGAGTCGGCAGATACGCAGTATTTT	CASTQLLAESADTQYF
.	TRBV28	.	TRBJ1-2	TGTGCCAGCAGTTCTTTCATGGATGGCTACACCTTC	CASSSFMDGYTF
.	TRBV2	TRBD1	TRBJ2-3	TGTGCCAGCAGTCCCCAGGGGGAGCAGTATTTT	CASSPQGEQYF